These 8 T cell receptor beta chains originate from one sample sequenced in a study of cytomegalovirus exposure and HLA in healthy donors. It was with 60 Vbeta and 13 Jbeta primers that the PCR ran. The repertoire was sequenced with immunoSEQ multiplex PCR; TCRdb's copy has only in-frame clones and lacks some. The sample lists about 150,000 clones; 70% were seen once. Sequencing input: PBMCs. The receptors come from a woman aged 60 to 75 in good health and CMV-seropositive.

CDR3 nucleotides: TGTGCCAGCAGTGGGGCCATCTCAGCAGGCGGCTACACCTTC. Residues: CASSGAISAGGYTF. The genes are TRBV14 and TRBJ1-2; TRBD1 is a possible D gene (5 bases). V shed 6 bases and J shed 8 bases, with 19 bases lying between them. CDR1 and CDR2 (germline): SGHDN, FVKESK. This CDR3 region has 14 residues.

The V call is TRBV29-1, the J call TRBJ2-2, with D possibly being TRBD2 (7 bases). This CDR3 is built from 15 residues. Germline CDR1 is SQVTM and CDR2 is ANQGSEA. Trimming took off 5 bases at V and 3 bases at J, with 16 bases between the two ends. CDR3 protein: CSVPFGEGDTGELFF. In nucleotides, the CDR3 is TGCAGCGTTCCCTTTGGGGAGGGGGACACCGGGGAGCTGTTTTTT.

This chain joins TRBV30 and TRBJ1-3; no clear D. The CDR3 length is 16 residues. CDR1 and CDR2 (germline): GTSNPN, SVGIG (reference sequence). V was shortened by 1 base and J by 0 bases, with 13 bases between the two germline ends. CDR3 sequence reads: CAWSATQAISGNTIYF. CDR3 nucleotides: TGTGCCTGGAGTGCCACTCAGGCTATCTCTGGAAACACCATATATTTT.

This clone has a handful of counts. The rearrangement uses TRBV19 and TRBJ2-2; 7 nucleotides agree with TRBD1. The CDR3 has 15 amino acids. V gave up 3 bases and J gave up 2 bases; unmatched junction bases: 3. Germline CDR1 LNHDA, CDR2 SQIVND (reference sequence). The CDR3: CASSINRGNTGELFF. In DNA form, the CDR3 reads TGTGCCAGTAGTATCAACAGGGGAAACACCGGGGAGCTGTTTTTT.

The CDR3: CASNGDRGLRQPQHF. CDR3 DNA sequence: TGTGCCAGCAACGGGGACAGGGGTCTCCGGCAGCCCCAGCATTTT. The chain couples TRBV6-1 to TRBJ1-5, with 10 bases lining up with TRBD1. Germline CDR1 is MNHNS and CDR2 is SASEGT. The CDR3 is 15 residues long. V shed 7 bases, J shed 7 bases, and the junction held 10 bases outside the gene matches.

The J gene is TRBJ1-2, the V gene TRBV18; D may be TRBD1 (5 bases). V lost 1 base to trimming and J lost 7 bases, with 13 bases between them. The V gene's germline CDR1 is KGHSH and CDR2 LQKENI. The CDR3 is 14 residues long. Written as DNA, the CDR3 is TGTGCCAGCTCACCACAAGGAGGGGTAACTGGCTACACCTTC. Translated, it gives CASSPQGGVTGYTF. The full variable domain, rest sourced from reference TRBV18 and TRBJ1-2, is NAGVMQNPRHLVRRRGQEARLRCSPMKGHSHVYWYRQLPEEGLKFMVYLQKENIIDESGMPKERFSAEFPKEGPSILRIQQVVRGDSAAYFCASSPQGGVTGYTFGSGTRLTVV.

Only one count was recorded for this clone. Other DNA sequences from this sample encode an identical CDR3 as well. CDR3 sequence (DNA): TGTGCCAGCAGTTTACGGGGACAAGAGACCCAGTACTTC. This translates into CASSLRGQETQYF. The V gene is TRBV28, the J gene TRBJ2-5, with D possibly TRBD2 on 5 matching bases. V lost 2 bases and J 2 bases, leaving 6 bases between the germline ends. This CDR3 has 13 residues. Germline CDR1 MDHEN, CDR2 SYDVKM.

This chain links TRBV7-2 with TRBJ1-5; a possible D gene is TRBD1 (6 bases). CDR1 SGHTA and CDR2 FQGNSA come from the germline V gene. This CDR3 has 15 residues. V was cut by 5 bases and J by 3 bases, with 14 bases left in between. The CDR3 bases are TGTGCCAGCAGCAAATTGGACAGCCACAATCAGCCCCAGCATTTT. Protein sequence: CASSKLDSHNQPQHF. Together with reference TRBV7-2 and TRBJ1-5, the CDR3 gives the full variable domain: GAGVSQSPSNKVTEKGKDVELRCDPISGHTALYWYRQSLGQGLEFLIYFQGNSAPDKSGLPSDRFSAERTGGSVSTLTIQRTQQEDSAVYLCASSKLDSHNQPQHFGDGTRLSIL.